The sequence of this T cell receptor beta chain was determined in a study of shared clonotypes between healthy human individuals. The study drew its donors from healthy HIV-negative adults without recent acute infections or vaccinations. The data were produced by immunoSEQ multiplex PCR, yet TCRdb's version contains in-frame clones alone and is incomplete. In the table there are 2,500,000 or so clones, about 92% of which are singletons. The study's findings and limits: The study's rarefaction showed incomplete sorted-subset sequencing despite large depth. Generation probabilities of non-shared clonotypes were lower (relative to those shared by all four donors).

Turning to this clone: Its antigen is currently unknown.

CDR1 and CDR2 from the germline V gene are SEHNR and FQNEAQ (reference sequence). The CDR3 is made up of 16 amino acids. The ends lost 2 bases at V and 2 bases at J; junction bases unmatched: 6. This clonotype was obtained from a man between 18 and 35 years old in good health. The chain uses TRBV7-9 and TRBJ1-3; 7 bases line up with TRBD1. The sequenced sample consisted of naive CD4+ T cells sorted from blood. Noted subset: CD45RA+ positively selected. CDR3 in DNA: TGTGCCAGCAGCTTAAACCGGCAGGGGGCTGGAAACACCATATATTTT. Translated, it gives CASSLNRQGAGNTIYF. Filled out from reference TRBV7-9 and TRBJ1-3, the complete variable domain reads DTGVSQNPRHKITKRGQNVTFRCDPISEHNRLYWYRQTLGQGPEFLTYFQNEAQLEKSRLLSDRFSAERPKGSFSTLEIQRTEQGDSAMYLCASSLNRQGAGNTIYFGEGSWLTVV.